This T cell receptor beta chain was documented in a study of long-term antiretroviral therapy in people with HIV. immunoSEQ v3.0 was run at survey level. Libraries were prepared by immunoSEQ multiplex PCR; TCRdb keeps only in-frame clonotypes and omits some of them. The data show approximately 36,000 clones, roughly 87% seen once. This CDR3 has 16 residues. The V gene's germline CDR1 is MDHEN and CDR2 SYDVKM. Trimming took 6 bases from V and 7 from J; bases not matched to a gene: 11. The sample here was unsorted PBMCs, taken 0.6 years after starting antiretroviral therapy. The V and J genes are TRBV28 and TRBJ1-5; 11 nucleotides line up with TRBD1. This sequence originates from a man between 18 and 29 years old with HIV. This CDR3 reads CASRVMGQGVWQPQHF. The CDR3 region has the DNA TGTGCCAGCAGAGTGATGGGACAGGGGGTGTGGCAGCCCCAGCATTTT. The full variable domain, completed using reference TRBV28 and TRBJ1-5, is DVKVTQSSRYLVKRTGEKVFLECVQDMDHENMFWYRQDPGLGLRLIYFSYDVKMKEKGDIPEGYSVSREKKERFSLILESASTNQTSMYLCASRVMGQGVWQPQHFGDGTRLSIL.